A single sample gave rise to the 2 T cell receptor beta chains below, sequenced in a study of blood T cells in healthy people across ages. With a J-beta primer mix and a sample-barcoded 5' primer, a second PCR ran about 7 to 11 cycles. TCRdb re-called the 5' RACE reads with MiXCR, one entry per CDR3 protein. This sample carries 600,000 to 1,000,000 distinct CDR3 sequences, 25% of them seen once, and the ten largest clones take under 4.5%. The sample also formed part of further work on T cells of mothers and their children.

The material sequenced was blood. These receptors came from a boy between 10 and 17 years old in good health.

A few counts support this clonotype. This chain joins TRBV5-1 and TRBJ2-7, with TRBD2 identical over 7 bases. This CDR3 region has 15 residues. Germline assignment: CDR1 SGHRS and CDR2 YFSETQ. J lost 1 base, V lost 1 base, and 5 bases had no gene match. The CDR3 region has the DNA TGCGCCAGCAGCTTGTTTCCGGGGGGATCCTACGAGCAGTACTTC. It specifies CASSLFPGGSYEQYF.

This chain links TRBV7-9 with TRBJ2-3; D possibly uses TRBD1 or TRBD2 (5 bases each). Looked up from germline, CDR1 is SEHNR and CDR2 is FQNEAQ (reference sequence). Trimming shortened V by 4 bases and J by 3 bases, and 23 bases separated the two germline ends. This CDR3 is 18 amino acids long. Here the CDR3 DNA reads TGTGCCAGCAGCTGTCCCCCTGGCGAGGGGCACAGGACAGATACGCAGTATTTT. It specifies CASSCPPGEGHRTDTQYF.